The 23 T cell receptor beta chains below come from one sample, sequenced in a study of shared clonotypes between healthy human individuals. Method: immunoSEQ multiplex PCR; TCRdb's copy keeps in-frame clones and lacks some. The table has 560,000 or so clones, roughly 96% seen once; the top ten hold about 0.12%. Naivety among CD8 cells was defined by CD45RO negativity and positive CCR7 selection, thereby excluding terminally differentiated effector memory CD45RA+ cells. The sequenced material came from naive CD8+ T cells sorted from blood. The source of these receptors is a woman aged 30 to 39 in good health.

The chain links TRBV14 to TRBJ2-5, with D tentatively TRBD2 (5 bases). The CDR3 sequence is 15 residues long. Germline CDR1 SGHDN, CDR2 FVKESK. V lost 1 base and J lost 1, with 10 bases in between. The CDR3 here is CASSQGEQIQETQYF. DNA of the CDR3: TGTGCCAGCAGCCAAGGGGAGCAGATCCAAGAGACCCAGTACTTC.

The CDR3 region is CASSSPVLENTEAFF. CDR3 nucleotides: TGTGCCAGCAGTTCCCCGGTGCTGGAGAACACTGAAGCTTTCTTT. The chain employs TRBV6-6 and TRBJ1-1; no reliable D call. This CDR3 comprises 15 residues. Trimming left V 4 bases short and J 1 base short, with 13 bases between. Germline CDR1 reads MNHNY; CDR2 reads SVGAGI (reference sequence).

This clone was picked up one time. The chain joins TRBV7-2 to TRBJ2-7, with unresolved D. Germline V gives CDR1 SGHTA, CDR2 FQGNSA. The CDR3 consists of 12 residues. V shed 1 base and J shed 7 bases, with 8 bases lying between them. Here the CDR3 DNA reads TGTGCCAGCAGCTTAGTAGGGCGGGAGCAGTACTTC. It yields the protein CASSLVGREQYF.

The chain has TRBV15 and TRBJ2-5; 10 nucleotides align to TRBD1. The ends lost 5 bases at V and 3 bases at J; junction bases unmatched: 15. The CDR3 has 18 residues. Germline CDR1 LNHNV, CDR2 YYDKDF (reference sequence). CDR3 coding DNA: TGTGCCACCAGCTACCCACCTTCGACAGGGGGCGGGGAAGAGACCCAGTACTTC. Residues: CATSYPPSTGGGEETQYF.

The chain couples TRBV2 to TRBJ2-5; no reliable D call. This CDR3 has 14 amino acids. Trimming stripped 0 bases from V and 2 bases from J, with 7 bases between. From germline, CDR1 is SNHLY and CDR2 FYNNEI. The CDR3 bases are TGTGCCAGCAGTGAAGCAGGTCTGCAAGAGACCCAGTACTTC. As protein: CASSEAGLQETQYF.

This clone was picked up a small number of times. This chain links TRBV5-4 with TRBJ2-2, with no clear D. This CDR3 has 11 residues. Germline-derived CDR1 and CDR2 are SGHNT and YYREEE (reference sequence). V dropped 0 bases and J dropped 6 bases, with 0 bases sitting between them. For the CDR3, the DNA is TGTGCCAGCAGCTTGGCCGGGGAGCTGTTTTTT. Amino acid sequence: CASSLAGELFF.

The chain joins TRBV2 to TRBJ2-7; 10 nucleotides match TRBD2. Trimming cost V 7 bases and J 6 bases; bases outside gene matches: 6. Germline lookup yields CDR1 SNHLY and CDR2 FYNNEI. The CDR3 is 13 residues long. In DNA, the CDR3 is TGTGCCAGCAAGCGGGAGGGGATGCGCGAGCAGTACTTC. Residues: CASKREGMREQYF.

This chain connects TRBV28 to TRBJ2-5; D is possibly TRBD2 (6 bases). Matching the DNA end better, TRBJ2-7 makes the J call doubtful. The CDR3 is made up of 15 amino acids. Germline V lookup: CDR1 MDHEN, CDR2 SYDVKM. The CDR3 protein is CASSSTGGARDEQYF. Here the CDR3 DNA reads TGTGCCAGCAGCTCAACAGGAGGGGCCAGGGACGAGCAGTACTTC.

This chain joins TRBV10-1 and TRBJ2-5; D possibly uses TRBD1 or TRBD2 (5 bases each). Germline CDR1 WNHNN, CDR2 SYGVQD (reference sequence). V dropped 3 bases and J dropped 4 bases, with 15 bases sitting between them. The CDR3 is made up of 15 amino acids. The CDR3, as DNA: TGCGCCAGCAGTGACGTCGAGGGGTTCGGAGAGACCCAGTACTTC. It yields the protein CASSDVEGFGETQYF.

The chain recombines TRBV7-9 with TRBJ1-5; a weak D match, TRBD1 (6 bases). The CDR3 consists of 19 residues. V was pared by 4 bases and J by 0 bases, with 22 bases between. CDR1 is SEHNR and CDR2 is FQNEAQ in the germline V gene (reference sequence). The CDR3 loop reads CASSSGSGGLDYSNQPQHF. The CDR3 nucleotides are TGTGCCAGCAGCTCTGGATCCGGGGGGCTCGATTATAGCAATCAGCCCCAGCATTTT. The entire variable domain, with the rest obtained from reference TRBV7-9 and TRBJ1-5, is as follows: DTGVSQNPRHKITKRGQNVTFRCDPISEHNRLYWYRQTLGQGPEFLTYFQNEAQLEKSRLLSDRFSAERPKGSFSTLEIQRTEQGDSAMYLCASSSGSGGLDYSNQPQHFGDGTRLSIL.

The chain combines TRBV7-9 with TRBJ2-1, with 11 nucleotides matching TRBD2. Losses at the gene ends were 6 bases for V and 7 bases for J; bases not matched to a gene: 8. The CDR3 has 15 amino acids. Germline V gene lookup returns CDR1 SEHNR and CDR2 FQNEAQ (reference sequence). DNA for the CDR3: TGTGCCAGCAGGCCCGCCGGGACTAGCGGAAATGAGCAGTTCTTC. It yields the protein CASRPAGTSGNEQFF.

The chain uses TRBV10-2 and TRBJ2-7, with D possibly TRBD2 on 6 matching bases. This CDR3 contains 12 residues. Per germline, CDR1 WSHSY and CDR2 SAAADI. Trimming cost V 7 bases and J 3 bases, with 10 bases left between them. CDR3: CASMEGDYEQYF. The DNA of the CDR3 is TGCGCCAGCATGGAGGGAGACTACGAGCAGTACTTC.

A word on this clone: This sample includes further DNA sequences coding for the same CDR3. The chain employs TRBV7-9 and TRBJ2-7, with 7 positions matching TRBD1. The CDR3 is made up of 13 amino acids. Germline assignment: CDR1 SEHNR and CDR2 FQNEAQ (reference sequence). V shed 2 bases, J shed 4 bases, and the junction held 2 bases outside the gene matches. CDR3 residues: CASSLPRGYEQYF. CDR3 coding DNA: TGTGCCAGCAGCTTACCCAGGGGGTACGAGCAGTACTTC.

In this sample, this clone turned up once. The rearrangement links TRBV9 to TRBJ2-7; 7 bases are a match to TRBD2. The CDR3 has 15 residues. The J segment lost 2 bases and the V segment lost 3 bases, leaving 8 bases of the junction unmatched. CDR1 and CDR2 from the germline V gene are SGDLS and YYNGEE. The CDR3 spells CASSATRDYAYEQYF. The CDR3 coding sequence is TGTGCCAGCAGCGCAACCCGGGACTACGCCTACGAGCAGTACTTC.

The chain carries TRBV4-1 and TRBJ2-7; D is uncertain. The CDR3 extends over 13 amino acids. V was shortened by 4 bases and J by 3 bases, with 10 bases between the two germline ends. The germline V gene has CDR1 MGHRA and CDR2 YSYEKL. The DNA for the CDR3 is TGCGCCAGCAGCCTCCACGGCAACTACGAGCAGTACTTC. Encoded protein: CASSLHGNYEQYF.

This rearrangement joins TRBV29-1 to TRBJ2-1; 7 bases align to TRBD2. The junction had 2 bases not matched to a gene; V was cut back by 0 bases and J by 9 bases. Germline V gene lookup returns CDR1 SQVTM and CDR2 ANQGSEA. CDR3 length: 12 amino acids. CDR3 nucleotide sequence: TGCAGCGTTGAAGATCGGGGGGTTGAGCAGTTCTTC. As protein: CSVEDRGVEQFF.

The rearrangement joins TRBV5-6 to TRBJ2-5; possibly TRBD2 for D (6 bases). The length of the CDR3 is 13 residues. CDR1 is SGHDT, CDR2 YYEEEE, per germline. The V end was cut by 1 base, the J end by 5 bases, with 9 bases between. The CDR3 is CASSLSGRETQYF. CDR3 DNA: TGTGCCAGCAGCTTGTCAGGGAGGGAGACCCAGTACTTC.

V gene TRBV19 combines with J gene TRBJ2-7; D gene uncertain. The CDR3 is made up of 16 amino acids. CDR1 and CDR2 (germline): LNHDA, SQIVND (reference sequence). V was shortened by 5 bases and J by 4 bases, with 21 bases between the two germline ends. CDR3 nucleotides: TGTGCCAGTAGTTCCAGAGGAAGGGTGCGAGATTACGAGCAGTACTTC. It codes for CASSSRGRVRDYEQYF.

The J gene is TRBJ2-3, the V gene TRBV7-9; D uncertain. The V end lost 5 bases, the J end lost 1 base, and 10 bases lay between the germline ends. From germline, CDR1 is SEHNR and CDR2 FQNEAQ (reference sequence). The CDR3 is 14 amino acids. CDR3 sequence (DNA): TGTGCCAGCAGCCCCAGCTCAGGCACAGATACGCAGTATTTT. This encodes CASSPSSGTDTQYF.

Of note for this clone: In the same sample, other DNA sequences code for this CDR3. The gene calls are TRBV18 and TRBJ2-7; D is undetermined. Germline CDR1 and CDR2: KGHSH and LQKENI. The V end lost 3 bases, the J end lost 0 bases, and 6 bases lay between the germline ends. CDR3 length: 13 residues. The CDR3 region has the DNA TGTGCCAGCTCACCCGGGCCCTCCTACGAGCAGTACTTC. Protein product: CASSPGPSYEQYF.

This chain uses TRBV18 with TRBJ2-1; weak D call: TRBD2 (5 bases). The ends were cut back, 2 bases at V and 10 bases at J, with 9 bases in the middle. The CDR3 length is 12 residues. Germline-derived CDR1 and CDR2 are KGHSH and LQKENI. The CDR3 here is CASSPVGEEQFF. CDR3 in DNA: TGTGCCAGCTCACCAGTTGGGGAGGAGCAGTTCTTC.

CDR3 nucleotide sequence: TGTGCCAGCAGACTAGTGGGGACCCTGAACACCGGGGAGCTGTTTTTT. Its protein product is CASRLVGTLNTGELFF. The chain combines TRBV27 with TRBJ2-2, with D possibly called TRBD1 or TRBD2 (5 bases each). The V end was cut by 6 bases, the J end by 1 base, with 15 bases between. This CDR3 has 16 amino acids. Germline assignment: CDR1 MNHEY and CDR2 SMNVEV (reference sequence).

A single count supports this clone. The V and J genes are TRBV7-6 and TRBJ2-1; 13 bases match TRBD2. CDR3 length equals 17 residues. V gave up 3 bases and J gave up 0 bases; unmatched junction bases: 2. Germline assignment: CDR1 SGHVS and CDR2 FNYEAQ. For the CDR3, the DNA is TGTGCCAGCAGCTTCGGGACTAGCGGGGCCTCCTACAATGAGCAGTTCTTC. This encodes CASSFGTSGASYNEQFF.